Here is one T cell receptor beta chain with its context. Its antigen is undetermined. The data were taken from a study of T cell repertoires in cytomegalovirus infection. Across the whole study: Indicated by public TCR beta signatures were CMV infection and matching HLA type.

This CDR3 comprises 15 residues. Germline-derived CDR1 and CDR2 are SGHAT and FQNNGV. V was trimmed by 3 bases and J by 1 base, leaving 12 bases between them. Study results and limitations: Carriers of CMV and the relevant HLA type were discriminated by public TCR beta frequency. The response measured ex vivo was dominated by TCR beta clonotypes (HLA-C-restricted and CMV-specific).

TCRdb analysed the reads with MiXCR anew, one entry per CDR3 protein. The sample lists around 750,000 distinct CDR3 sequences, 30% to 35% occurring once. Sequencing was performed on cultured CD8+ T cells from PBMCs, taken from culture after CMV antigen stimulation. The receptor comes from a human donor in good health (CMV status not recorded). Some clones in this sample may be carry-over from other donors' samples. The gene calls are TRBV11-2 and TRBJ2-5; D could derive from TRBD1 or TRBD2 (5 bases each). CDR3 sequence (DNA): TGTGCCAGCAGCTTGCTCTCCGGGACCCAAGAGACCCAGTACTTC. Protein product: CASSLLSGTQETQYF.